Below, 25 T cell receptor beta chains from the same sample are listed, as sequenced in a study of T cell responses to AZD1222 COVID-19 vaccine. Sequenced by immunoSEQ multiplex PCR; TCRdb stores in-frame clones only, minus some. This table holds over 75,000 clones, roughly 90% found once. Source: peripheral blood, taken on day 0 of AZD1222 vaccination. The receptors were sampled from an adult in good health.

V gene TRBV6-5 combines with J gene TRBJ1-2; TRBD1 might be the D (6 bases). CDR3 length: 14 amino acids. Germline V gives CDR1 MNHEY, CDR2 SVGAGI. Trimming shortened V by 4 bases and J by 8 bases, and 17 bases separated the two germline ends. The DNA for the CDR3 is TGTGCCAGCAGTTCAATAACAACAGGGACGGGCTACACCTTC. This sequence encodes CASSSITTGTGYTF.

The CDR3 loop is CASSLAVGGHQPQHF. The CDR3 DNA follows: TGTGCCAGCAGCTTAGCCGTGGGGGGTCATCAGCCCCAGCATTTT. The chain links TRBV7-8 to TRBJ1-5; the D gene is possibly TRBD1 (5 bases). V was pared by 0 bases and J by 5 bases, with 11 bases between. The CDR3 totals 15 residues. Per the germline V gene, CDR1 is SGHVS and CDR2 is FQNEAQ.

The V and J genes are TRBV4-1 and TRBJ2-3, with 14 bases aligning to TRBD2. The CDR3 consists of 17 residues. The ends lost 0 bases at V and 5 bases at J; junction bases unmatched: 4. Germline values: CDR1 MGHRA, CDR2 YSYEKL. The DNA for the CDR3 is TGCGCCAGCAGCCAAGAGGCGGGGACTAGCGGGAGAGATACGCAGTATTTT. This encodes CASSQEAGTSGRDTQYF.

This clone was detected only once. This chain uses TRBV7-9 with TRBJ2-2; D ambiguous. The germline V gene encodes CDR1 SEHNR and CDR2 FQNEAQ (reference sequence). The CDR3 is 9 amino acids. The V end lost 9 bases, the J end lost 7 bases, and 3 bases lay between the germline ends. CDR3 in DNA: TGTGCCAGTGGCGGGGAGCTGTTTTTT. Translation gives CASGGELFF.

The chain uses TRBV18 and TRBJ1-4; no clear D gene. Germline V CDR1 and CDR2: KGHSH, LQKENI. The germline V and J ends were trimmed by 0 bases and 0 bases, with 11 bases remaining between them. The CDR3 runs to 17 residues. CDR3 nucleotide sequence: TGTGCCAGCTCACCACCTCTTGCCTCTGCAACTAATGAAAAACTGTTTTTT. As protein: CASSPPLASATNEKLFF.

This chain connects TRBV3-1 (or the pseudogene TRBV3-2) to TRBJ1-1, with TRBD1 matching 8 bases. J gave up 6 bases and V 6 bases, and 9 bases lay outside the gene matches. Germline CDR1 reads LGHDT; CDR2 reads YNNKEL (reference sequence). The CDR3 is 14 residues long. The CDR3 nucleotides read TGTGCCAGCAGGTCACAGGGGGAGAGGGCTGAAGCTTTCTTT. It translates to CASRSQGERAEAFF.

The chain joins TRBV6-2 or TRBV6-3 to TRBJ1-1; no definite D call. Germline V CDR1 and CDR2: MNHEY, SVGEGT. Between the trimmed V and J ends, which lost 5 bases and 0 bases, there was a span of 10 bases. This CDR3 is built from 14 residues. CDR3 coding DNA: TGTGCCAGCAGTCCAAGGACGATGAACACTGAAGCTTTCTTT. Amino acid sequence: CASSPRTMNTEAFF.

Points on this clone: Different DNA sequences within this sample yield the same CDR3. The rearrangement uses TRBV6-5 and TRBJ1-1; D gene ambiguous. V lost 8 bases, J lost 7 bases, and 8 bases lay in between. Per germline, CDR1 MNHEY and CDR2 SVGAGI. The CDR3 runs to 10 residues. CDR3 DNA: TGTGCCAGCGGCCCTAATGAAGCTTTCTTT. Its protein is CASGPNEAFF.

The chain uses TRBV27 and TRBJ1-3; D is undetermined. Germline V gives CDR1 MNHEY, CDR2 SMNVEV (reference sequence). CDR3 size: 14 residues. V was clipped by 6 bases and J by 0 bases, with 9 bases between them. The chain's CDR3 is CASSLTSSGNTIYF. The DNA for the CDR3 is TGTGCCAGCAGCCTGACAAGCTCTGGAAACACCATATATTTT.

Only a few counts were recorded for this clone. The V gene is TRBV5-1, the J gene TRBJ2-1; 7 bases map to TRBD2. The germline V gene encodes CDR1 SGHRS and CDR2 YFSETQ. The junction had 4 bases not matched to a gene; V was cut back by 1 base and J by 0 bases. The CDR3 is made up of 16 amino acids. CDR3: CASSLTASGSYNEQFF. The CDR3 region has the DNA TGCGCCAGCAGCTTGACGGCTAGCGGCTCCTACAATGAGCAGTTCTTC.

The chain joins TRBV29-1 to TRBJ1-1; the D gene is possibly TRBD1 (5 bases). Germline V CDR1 and CDR2: SQVTM, ANQGSEA. The V end lost 6 bases, the J end lost 1 base, and 9 bases lay between the germline ends. The CDR3 length is 12 residues. CDR3 nucleotide sequence: TGCAGCGTCGGGACGGGGAACACTGAAGCTTTCTTT. This gives the protein CSVGTGNTEAFF.

The rearrangement joins TRBV5-1 to TRBJ2-1; D might be TRBD1 (6 bases). Germline loops: CDR1 SGHRS, CDR2 YFSETQ. The germline V and J ends were trimmed by 0 bases and 5 bases, with 15 bases remaining between them. The CDR3 is 16 amino acids. CDR3 nucleotide sequence: TGCGCCAGCAGCTTGGTCGCGGACAGTGTAGACAATGAGCAGTTCTTC. Its protein is CASSLVADSVDNEQFF.

The rearrangement links TRBV18 to TRBJ1-1; no reliable D call. The V end was cut by 2 bases, the J end by 0 bases, with 10 bases between. Germline loops: CDR1 KGHSH, CDR2 LQKENI. The CDR3 totals 15 residues. CDR3 sequence reads: CASSPILQVNTEAFF. DNA of the CDR3: TGTGCCAGCTCACCAATTCTCCAGGTGAACACTGAAGCTTTCTTT.

This clone has a handful of counts. The rearrangement joins TRBV9 to TRBJ1-3; 9 bases agree with TRBD1. Germline V CDR1 and CDR2: SGDLS, YYNGEE. With V trimmed by 0 bases and J by 1 base, 5 bases remained unmatched. This CDR3 contains 17 residues. The CDR3 is CASSVEGTGLSGNTIYF. CDR3 in DNA: TGTGCCAGCAGCGTAGAGGGGACAGGGCTTTCTGGAAACACCATATATTTT.

The V and J genes are TRBV13 and TRBJ2-7, with TRBD2 matching over 9 bases. This CDR3 spans 15 amino acids. V was pared by 5 bases and J by 3 bases, with 8 bases of the junction left unmatched. Per germline, CDR1 PRHDT and CDR2 FYEKMQ (reference sequence). CDR3 region: CASSGRREGYYEQYF. CDR3 DNA: TGTGCCAGCAGCGGCCGGCGGGAGGGCTACTACGAGCAGTACTTC. Looking up the rest from reference TRBV13 and TRBJ2-7 gives the full variable domain: AAGVIQSPRHLIKEKRETATLKCYPIPRHDTVYWYQQGPGQDPQFLISFYEKMQSDKGSIPDRFSAQQFSDYHSELNMSSLELGDSALYFCASSGRREGYYEQYFGPGTRLTVT.

The genes are TRBV18 and TRBJ2-7, with 9 nucleotides matching TRBD1. The CDR3 contains 15 residues. With V trimmed by 3 bases and J by 5 bases, 8 bases remained unmatched. The germline V gene has CDR1 KGHSH and CDR2 LQKENI. The CDR3 here is CASSPPTGGWNEQYF. Here the CDR3 DNA reads TGTGCCAGCTCACCGCCTACAGGGGGCTGGAACGAGCAGTACTTC.

The chain recombines TRBV11-2 with TRBJ1-2, with D perhaps TRBD1 (5 bases). Germline V gives CDR1 SGHAT, CDR2 FQNNGV. V shed 2 bases and J shed 7 bases, with 23 bases lying between them. The CDR3 length is 17 residues. The CDR3 spells CASSLSTAGESYSGYTF. CDR3 coding DNA: TGTGCCAGCAGCTTATCGACGGCGGGGGAATCCTACTCTGGCTACACCTTC.

The rearrangement joins TRBV7-9 to TRBJ1-4, with D unresolved. The V end lost 5 bases, the J end lost 5 bases, and 12 bases lay between the germline ends. This CDR3 region has 14 residues. Germline-derived CDR1 and CDR2 are SEHNR and FQNEAQ (reference sequence). The chain's CDR3 is CASSDGQLNEKLFF. CDR3 nucleotides: TGTGCCAGCAGCGACGGCCAGCTGAATGAAAAACTGTTTTTT.

V usage is TRBV6-2 or TRBV6-3 and J usage is TRBJ1-2; D gene uncertain. V gave up 0 bases and J gave up 7 bases, with 6 bases separating them. This CDR3 contains 12 residues. Germline V lookup: CDR1 MNHEY, CDR2 SVGEGT. The CDR3 nucleotides are TGTGCCAGCAGTTACTCGAACGGTGGCTACACCTTC. Its protein is CASSYSNGGYTF.

J is TRBJ2-5 and V is TRBV27, with 7 nucleotides matching TRBD1. Germline V gives CDR1 MNHEY, CDR2 SMNVEV (reference sequence). The V and J ends lost 5 bases and 7 bases, in that order; junction bases with no gene match: 7. This CDR3 region has 13 residues. CDR3 amino acids: CASSLGTEGTQYF. DNA for the CDR3: TGTGCCAGCAGTCTCGGGACAGAGGGGACCCAGTACTTC.

This clone was seen only a few times. Other DNA sequences from this sample encode an identical CDR3 as well. J is TRBJ1-2 and V is TRBV5-1, with unresolved D. The CDR3 loop spans 14 amino acids. Trimming removed 0 bases from V and 2 bases from J, with 8 bases in between. Per the germline V gene, CDR1 is SGHRS and CDR2 is YFSETQ. The chain's CDR3 is CASSLESPNYGYTF. As DNA, the CDR3 is TGCGCCAGCAGCTTGGAGTCACCCAACTATGGCTACACCTTC.

The V gene is TRBV19, the J gene TRBJ1-1; 7 positions match TRBD1. This CDR3 is built from 15 residues. V shed 4 bases, J shed 2 bases, and the junction held 7 bases outside the gene matches. Per germline, CDR1 LNHDA and CDR2 SQIVND (reference sequence). DNA for the CDR3: TGTGCCAGTAGTACCAGGGGGGGATTAAACACTGAAGCTTTCTTT. It is translated as CASSTRGGLNTEAFF.

V is TRBV12-5 and J is TRBJ2-1; 8 bases are shared with TRBD1. CDR1 is LGHNT, CDR2 FRNRAP, per germline. After removal of 6 bases from V and 2 bases from J, the junction contained 6 bases not matched to a gene. This CDR3 has 15 amino acids. The CDR3 DNA reads TGTGCTAGTGGCCAAGGACAGGGTCCCTACAATGAGCAGTTCTTC. Amino acids: CASGQGQGPYNEQFF.

The chain carries TRBV4-2 and TRBJ1-2; TRBD1 matches at 8 bases. The ends lost 2 bases at V and 8 bases at J; junction bases unmatched: 4. Germline V gene data show CDR1 as LGHNA and CDR2 as YNFKEQ. The CDR3 loop spans 13 amino acids. CDR3 protein: CASSQLDRGGYTF. In DNA form, the CDR3 reads TGTGCCAGCAGCCAACTTGACAGGGGCGGCTACACCTTC.

The chain recombines TRBV30 with TRBJ1-5; D is unclear. Germline V lookup: CDR1 GTSNPN, CDR2 SVGIG (reference sequence). The CDR3 length is 14 residues. The germline V and J ends were trimmed by 3 bases and 9 bases, with 18 bases remaining between them. For the CDR3, the DNA is TGTGCCTGGAGCCCCCAGGCTAGCCTATGGCCCCAGCATTTT. This gives the protein CAWSPQASLWPQHF.